Presented here are 21 T cell receptor beta chains from one specimen sequenced in a study of blood T cell repertoires in COVID-19. Using immunoSEQ multiplex PCR, the repertoire was profiled, and TCRdb retains in-frame clones only, with some absent. The sample records tens of thousands of clones, about nine tenths being singletons. Sequencing was carried out using peripheral blood. The receptors stem from a human donor in a cohort sampled during active COVID-19.

This sequence joins TRBV18 and TRBJ2-7; 8 bases are a match to TRBD2. Per the germline V gene, CDR1 is KGHSH and CDR2 is LQKENI. The CDR3 runs 14 residues. V was clipped by 1 base and J by 5 bases; unmatched bases: 4. The CDR3 here is CASSPQRGLHEQYF. CDR3 bases: TGTGCCAGCTCACCACAGCGGGGGCTTCACGAGCAGTACTTC.

The chain links TRBV28 to TRBJ2-3; 9 bases map to TRBD1. Germline V gives CDR1 MDHEN, CDR2 SYDVKM. V trimming: 3 bases; J trimming: 6 bases; junction bases outside the gene matches: 7. The CDR3 runs to 15 residues. CDR3 sequence (DNA): TGTGCCAGCAGTTTGGAACAGGGGGCGTCGGATACGCAGTATTTT. Translated: CASSLEQGASDTQYF.

This clone was seen just once. The rearrangement joins TRBV7-9 to TRBJ1-2, with a possible D match to TRBD1 (6 bases). Germline V CDR1 and CDR2: SEHNR, FQNEAQ (reference sequence). The CDR3 sequence is 15 residues long. Between the trimmed V and J ends, which lost 5 bases and 2 bases, there was a span of 15 bases. CDR3 nucleotide sequence: TGTGCCAGCAGCCTCTGGGGGGGCTCGAACTATGGCTACACCTTC. Residues: CASSLWGGSNYGYTF.

CDR3 coding DNA: TGTGCCAGCAGTCAGGACAGGGCGATAGAGTATTTT. It translates to CASSQDRAIEYF. The J gene is TRBJ2-3, the V gene TRBV6-5, with TRBD1 identical over 8 bases. CDR3 length: 12 amino acids. Germline trimming cut 5 bases from V and 13 bases from J; bases unmatched to any gene: 8. The germline V gene has CDR1 MNHEY and CDR2 SVGAGI.

This chain links TRBV5-4 with TRBJ2-3; tentatively, D is TRBD1 (5 bases). Germline assignment: CDR1 SGHNT and CDR2 YYREEE (reference sequence). Trimming left V 3 bases short and J 0 bases short, with 14 bases between. This CDR3 region has 16 residues. The CDR3 reads CASSSKQESSTDTQYF. CDR3 nucleotides: TGTGCCAGCAGCTCTAAACAGGAATCGAGCACAGATACGCAGTATTTT.

The chain joins TRBV5-1 to TRBJ2-3; 10 nucleotides align to TRBD1. The CDR3 totals 16 residues. Germline CDR1 and CDR2: SGHRS and YFSETQ. V trimming: 0 bases; J trimming: 3 bases; junction bases outside the gene matches: 4. The CDR3 nucleotides read TGCGCCAGCAGCTTGGGAGGGACAGGGGTTACAGATACGCAGTATTTT. It codes for CASSLGGTGVTDTQYF.

The rearrangement uses TRBV5-1 and TRBJ2-1; D remains unclear. Germline CDR1 and CDR2: SGHRS and YFSETQ. V lost 0 bases and J lost 5, with 6 bases in between. The CDR3 has 13 residues. CDR3 coding DNA: TGCGCCAGCAGCTTGGCAGTAAACAATGAGCAGTTCTTC. Its translation is CASSLAVNNEQFF.

The sample holds one count of this clone. The DNA of the CDR3 is TGTGCCAGCAGCTTGCGGGAAACTGGAAACACCATATATTTT. Amino acid sequence: CASSLRETGNTIYF. V gene TRBV13 combines with J gene TRBJ1-3; D gene ambiguous. Trimming removed 3 bases at V and 2 bases at J, with 8 bases between. The germline gives CDR1 PRHDT, CDR2 FYEKMQ (reference sequence). The CDR3 is 14 amino acids.

The chain links TRBV9 to TRBJ2-1; 10 positions match TRBD2. The germline gives CDR1 SGDLS, CDR2 YYNGEE. V dropped 0 bases and J dropped 7; count of bases not matched to a gene: 4. The CDR3 covers 15 residues. CDR3 in DNA: TGTGCCAGCAGCGTAGCTAGCGGGAGAGGGAATGAGCAGTTCTTC. As protein: CASSVASGRGNEQFF.

The rearrangement joins TRBV19 to TRBJ2-5; 10 nucleotides align to TRBD2. Germline assignment: CDR1 LNHDA and CDR2 SQIVND (reference sequence). CDR3 length: 15 amino acids. The V gene end was trimmed by 5 bases and the J gene end by 2 bases; junction bases not matched to a gene: 5. The CDR3 region is CASSVLAGEQETQYF. The CDR3 DNA follows: TGTGCCAGTAGTGTTCTAGCGGGGGAGCAAGAGACCCAGTACTTC.

This chain uses TRBV6-5 with TRBJ2-7, with TRBD2 identical over 11 bases. Trimming cost V 8 bases and J 3 bases; bases outside gene matches: 0. Germline loops: CDR1 MNHEY, CDR2 SVGAGI. The CDR3 is 12 amino acids. The CDR3 region has the DNA TGTGCCAGCGGGACTAGCGGCTACGAGCAGTACTTC. Its protein product is CASGTSGYEQYF.

For the CDR3, the DNA is TGCGCCAGCAGCGTCGGACTAGCAGAGACCCAGTACTTC. Translation gives CASSVGLAETQYF. J is TRBJ2-5 and V is TRBV5-1; 8 bases fit TRBD2. The CDR3 consists of 13 residues. Germline loops: CDR1 SGHRS, CDR2 YFSETQ. J lost 4 bases, V lost 4 bases, and 3 bases had no gene match.

J is TRBJ1-2 and V is TRBV19, with D possibly being TRBD1 (6 bases). This CDR3 has 18 residues. Per germline, CDR1 LNHDA and CDR2 SQIVND (reference sequence). The germline V and J ends were trimmed by 3 bases and 6 bases, with 26 bases remaining between them. The CDR3 region is CASSIVQAGATFIDGYTF. The CDR3, as DNA: TGTGCCAGTAGTATTGTTCAGGCAGGGGCTACGTTTATCGATGGCTACACCTTC.

J is TRBJ2-7 and V is TRBV5-1, with 8 bases identical to TRBD2. The CDR3 sequence is 15 residues long. The germline V gene has CDR1 SGHRS and CDR2 YFSETQ. Trimming took 0 bases from V and 3 from J; bases not matched to a gene: 5. CDR3 nucleotides: TGCGCCAGCAGCTTGGACGAGCGGGGGAGCTACGAGCAGTACTTC. Amino acids: CASSLDERGSYEQYF.

The chain carries TRBV29-1 and TRBJ2-7, with D possibly being TRBD1 (6 bases). Trimming removed 1 base from V and 0 bases from J, with 7 bases in between. This CDR3 contains 13 residues. Germline loops: CDR1 SQVTM, CDR2 ANQGSEA. The CDR3 DNA sequence: TGCAGCGTTGAAGGGACAGACTCCTACGAGCAGTACTTC. This gives the protein CSVEGTDSYEQYF.

This clone was recorded a few times. The V call is TRBV11-2, the J call TRBJ1-5, with D unresolved. From germline, CDR1 is SGHAT and CDR2 FQNNGV. The CDR3 is 14 residues long. The V end lost 5 bases, the J end lost 4 bases, and 12 bases lay between the germline ends. Here the CDR3 reads CASSPTGMNQPQHF. DNA of the CDR3: TGTGCCAGCAGCCCAACCGGGATGAATCAGCCCCAGCATTTT.

V gene TRBV9 combines with J gene TRBJ2-5, with a weak D call TRBD1 (6 bases). This CDR3 comprises 14 residues. CDR1 SGDLS and CDR2 YYNGEE come from the germline V gene. The ends were cut back, 0 bases at V and 1 base at J, with 7 bases in the middle. The DNA of the CDR3 is TGTGCCAGCAGCGTAGCGGACAGCCAAGAGACCCAGTACTTC. Its translation is CASSVADSQETQYF.

The rearrangement links TRBV29-1 to TRBJ2-1, with D possibly TRBD2 on 5 matching bases. Germline V CDR1 and CDR2: SQVTM, ANQGSEA. V was clipped by 2 bases and J by 8 bases, with 7 bases between them. This CDR3 is 11 amino acids long. Here the CDR3 reads CSVESGDEQFF. CDR3 DNA: TGCAGCGTTGAATCCGGGGATGAGCAGTTCTTC.

This clone was found a few times. J is TRBJ1-4 and V is TRBV7-9; 9 nucleotides align to TRBD1. V lost 9 bases to trimming and J lost 7 bases; unmatched junction nucleotides: 6. The V gene's germline CDR1 is SEHNR and CDR2 FQNEAQ (reference sequence). This CDR3 has 13 amino acids. For the CDR3, the DNA is TGTGCCAGTACAGGGGGCGAGGGTGAAAAACTGTTTTTT. This translates into CASTGGEGEKLFF. Variable domain in full (rest from reference TRBV7-9 and TRBJ1-4): DTGVSQNPRHKITKRGQNVTFRCDPISEHNRLYWYRQTLGQGPEFLTYFQNEAQLEKSRLLSDRFSAERPKGSFSTLEIQRTEQGDSAMYLCASTGGEGEKLFFGSGTQLSVL.

The chain recombines TRBV6-5 with TRBJ1-6, with unresolved D. There are 13 residues in the CDR3. Trimming removed 0 bases at V and 8 bases at J, with 5 bases between. Germline V lookup: CDR1 MNHEY, CDR2 SVGAGI. The CDR3 is CASSYSEYSPLHF. The CDR3 DNA reads TGTGCCAGCAGTTACTCAGAGTATTCACCCCTCCACTTT.

This chain joins TRBV5-1 and TRBJ2-6; TRBD2 might be the D (6 bases). CDR1 and CDR2 from the germline V gene are SGHRS and YFSETQ. V was shortened by 0 bases and J by 2 bases, with 9 bases between the two germline ends. This CDR3 comprises 16 residues. CDR3 loop: CASSLEPGAGANVLTF. CDR3 DNA: TGCGCCAGCAGCTTGGAGCCGGGGGCTGGGGCCAACGTCCTGACTTTC. The entire variable domain, with the rest obtained from reference TRBV5-1 and TRBJ2-6, is as follows: KAGVTQTPRYLIKTRGQQVTLSCSPISGHRSVSWYQQTPGQGLQFLFEYFSETQRNKGNFPGRFSGRQFSNSRSEMNVSTLELGDSALYLCASSLEPGAGANVLTFGAGSRLTVL.